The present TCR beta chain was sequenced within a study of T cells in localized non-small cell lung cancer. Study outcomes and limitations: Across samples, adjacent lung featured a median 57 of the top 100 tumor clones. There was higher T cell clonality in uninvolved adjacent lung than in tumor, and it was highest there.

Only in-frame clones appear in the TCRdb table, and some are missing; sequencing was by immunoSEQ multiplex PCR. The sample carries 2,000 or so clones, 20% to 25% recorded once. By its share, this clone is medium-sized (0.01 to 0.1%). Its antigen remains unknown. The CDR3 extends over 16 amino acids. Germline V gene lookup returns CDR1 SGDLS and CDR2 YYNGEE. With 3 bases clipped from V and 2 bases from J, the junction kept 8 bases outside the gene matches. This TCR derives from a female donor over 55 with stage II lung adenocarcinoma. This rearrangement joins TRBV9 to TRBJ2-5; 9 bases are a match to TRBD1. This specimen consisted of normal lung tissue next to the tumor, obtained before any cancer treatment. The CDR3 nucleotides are TGTGCCAGCAGCGAAGGCTCCGGGACAGGGCAAGAGACCCAGTACTTC. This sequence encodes CASSEGSGTGQETQYF. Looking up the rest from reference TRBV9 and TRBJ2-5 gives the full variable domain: DSGVTQTPKHLITATGQRVTLRCSPRSGDLSVYWYQQSLDQGLQFLIQYYNGEERAKGNILERFSAQQFPDLHSELNLSSLELGDSALYFCASSEGSGTGQETQYFGPGTRLLVL.